The 5 T cell receptor beta chains in this list originate from one sample, sequenced in a study of blood T cell repertoires in COVID-19. Sequencing was performed with immunoSEQ multiplex PCR; in TCRdb, only in-frame clones are kept and a portion is missing. Here the sample spans approximately 180,000 clones, 87% being singletons. Sequenced: peripheral blood. These receptor sequences come from a man aged 55 to 70 with active or convalescent COVID-19.

The chain combines TRBV2 with TRBJ1-1, with 8 bases fitting TRBD1. Germline-derived CDR1 and CDR2 are SNHLY and FYNNEI. With 5 bases clipped from V and 1 base from J, the junction kept 3 bases outside the gene matches. The CDR3 has 14 amino acids. CDR3 sequence: CASSFDRGNTEAFF. The CDR3 nucleotides are TGTGCCAGCAGTTTTGACAGGGGGAACACTGAAGCTTTCTTT.

The CDR3 spells CASRGGFGRADTQYF. The CDR3 bases are TGTGCCAGCAGGGGGGGGTTCGGGCGCGCAGATACGCAGTATTTT. The rearrangement joins TRBV2 to TRBJ2-3, with 7 bases aligning to TRBD2. The CDR3 runs to 15 residues. V dropped 6 bases and J dropped 4; count of bases not matched to a gene: 10. Germline loops: CDR1 SNHLY, CDR2 FYNNEI.

This chain joins TRBV7-3 and TRBJ1-2, with 9 bases that match TRBD1. The CDR3 has 13 amino acids. Germline V CDR1 and CDR2: SGHTA, FQGTGA. V was clipped by 5 bases and J by 7 bases; unmatched bases: 5. As DNA, the CDR3 is TGTGCCAGCAGCCCGGACAGGGGAAGTGGCTACACCTTC. It codes for CASSPDRGSGYTF. The whole variable domain, filled in from reference TRBV7-3 and TRBJ1-2, reads GAGVSQTPSNKVTEKGKYVELRCDPISGHTALYWYRQSLGQGPEFLIYFQGTGAADDSGLPNDRFFAVRPEGSVSTLKIQRTERGDSAVYLCASSPDRGSGYTFGSGTRLTVV.

The CDR3 DNA follows: TGTGCCAGCAGCGTCGGGGTGGATGGAACTGAAGCTTTCTTT. This sequence encodes CASSVGVDGTEAFF. The chain joins TRBV9 to TRBJ1-1; D is undetermined. This CDR3 has 14 residues. Germline loops: CDR1 SGDLS, CDR2 YYNGEE. V was pared by 2 bases and J by 5 bases, with 13 bases between.

This chain links TRBV18 with TRBJ1-2; 11 nucleotides match TRBD1. The length of the CDR3 is 15 residues. Trimming cost V 3 bases and J 7 bases; bases outside gene matches: 7. Germline CDR1 reads KGHSH; CDR2 reads LQKENI. CDR3 amino acids: CASSPSGQGGLGYTF. DNA of the CDR3: TGTGCCAGCTCACCCTCGGGACAGGGGGGACTTGGCTACACCTTC.